A single TCR beta chain is shown here with its context. What it binds is not known. The sample comes from a study of cytomegalovirus exposure and HLA in healthy donors. With 60 Vbeta and 13 Jbeta primers, the PCR was carried out. The table came from immunoSEQ multiplex PCR; TCRdb's copy has only in-frame clones and leaves some out. The table records some 150,000 clones, 70% to 80% of them present only once. Study-wide findings and caveats: Cytomegalovirus-associated TCR beta chains were listed, numbering approximately 150.

The V gene's germline CDR1 is SGHVS and CDR2 FQNEAQ. The CDR3 extends over 15 amino acids. Trimming at V came to 5 bases and at J to 3 bases, leaving 10 bases not matched to a gene. What was sequenced was PBMCs. The chain recombines TRBV7-8 with TRBJ2-7, with TRBD1 identical over 7 bases. The TCR sequence derives from a man in his forties in good health and CMV-seronegative. The CDR3 spells CASSPRRTGSYEQYF. The DNA for the CDR3 is TGTGCCAGCAGCCCCCGCCGGACAGGAAGCTACGAGCAGTACTTC.